This entry features one TCR beta chain sequence. Its antigen is unknown. Base qualities are not at hand, and no much larger clone is one base apart. The record originates from a study of cytomegalovirus exposure and HLA in healthy donors (dated by TCRdb to between 2016 and 2019). About the investigation overall: The roughly 700 repertoires of the first cohort and the 120 or so validation repertoires were produced on the same platform, according to a later analysis. Besides the first cohort of approximately 670 subjects, a separate validation cohort made up of 95 to 150 different subjects was used. The study aimed to test whether cataloging public T cell receptors could reveal signatures of past pathogen exposure. High-throughput TCR immunosequencing, statistical association of individual TCRs with disease status, and machine learning were combined to predict cytomegalovirus infection status. What the authors observed across the whole study: The classifier was reported to diagnose cytomegalovirus status with high specificity and sensitivity in both the original cohort and the validation cohort. The validation cohort had no HLA typing available for a later analysis, so co-occurrence within that cohort was assessed over all 130 or so repertoires. While some public TCRs were present in many individuals, most TCR sequences turned up only very rarely across donors. A later analysis found that TCRs clustered in the first cohort also tended to co-occur in the 120 validation repertoires, with approximately 93% of cluster scores above 0. It was suggested by the authors that the approach could potentially be generalized to other disease states and immunological phenotypes. The study listed 150 to 200 TCR beta chains as associated with cytomegalovirus. In vitro tests confirmed that three of the cytomegalovirus-associated TCR beta chains recognize cytomegalovirus antigens.

Libraries were constructed by the immunoSEQ multiplex PCR assay. The original methods were these. A statistical classification framework was developed to diagnose cytomegalovirus status using the catalog of TCR beta chain sequences. The immuneACCESS repertoire file appears here via TCRdb, limited to in-frame rearrangements. These files lack a portion of the clones; in checked studies, under half of the deficit traces to unresolved V genes, and the cause of the others is not known. V and J calls plus clone size are reproduced from that table; the DNA served to infer D and trimming. The sample has some 84,000 clones on record, approximately 91% of them singletons. Approximately 2.2% of the sample goes to the ten largest clones. The donors were included in the validation cohort of some 120 subjects, a group kept apart from the approximately 700-subject first cohort. The CDR3 goes from the cysteine to the phenylalanine over 12 residues. Only CDR3 DNA remains: 36 bases, in frame from the first base. For CDR1 and CDR2, the germline V gene lists SGHTS and YDEGEE. V is reduced by 4 bases and J by 6 bases, leaving a spacing of 11 bases between them.

This receptor was obtained from a man younger than 45 in good health and CMV-seronegative. Source material: PBMCs. The sequence is built from TRBV5-8 and TRBJ2-7; TRBD2 could be the D gene, as 5 bases match. CDR3 region: CASSQTRVEQYF. Read as DNA, the sequence is TGTGCCAGCAGCCAGACGAGGGTCGAGCAGTACTTC.